This TCR beta chain was profiled in a study of T cell responses to AZD1222 COVID-19 vaccine. On this clone: Its target is not known.

TCRdb's table, derived via immunoSEQ multiplex PCR, lists solely in-frame clones and lacks some. The sample contains 57,000 or so clones, around 85% of which appear only once. CDR3 length: 14 amino acids. Germline V CDR1 and CDR2: MNHEY, SMNVEV (reference sequence). V was clipped by 5 bases and J by 8 bases; unmatched bases: 7. Overall study findings and caveats: Regions 160-218 and 743-854 held dominance among vaccine-associated CD4 TCRs, which spanned spike. Rises in breadth and depth of Spike-specific TCRs came after two AZD1222 doses.

This TCR was sampled from an adult in good health. V and J are TRBV27 and TRBJ1-2; 11 bases fit TRBD1. Sample: peripheral blood, taken on day 0 of MenACWY control vaccination. The CDR3: CASSPTWTGGGYTF. CDR3 nucleotide sequence: TGTGCCAGCAGTCCTACTTGGACAGGGGGCGGCTACACCTTC.